The next 11 T cell receptor beta chains were all read from a single sample in a study of shared clonotypes between healthy human individuals. Here immunoSEQ multiplex PCR was the method, and the copy in TCRdb shows in-frame clones only, minus some. The repertoire includes 1.4 million to 1.5 million clones, roughly 96% of them detected once, and about 1% sits in the top ten. Sequences were obtained from naive CD4+ T cells sorted from blood. The subset was: CD45RA+ positively selected. The source is a man aged 25-45 years in good health.

The genes are TRBV7-9 and TRBJ1-2; TRBD1 matches 8 bases. Germline V gene lookup returns CDR1 SEHNR and CDR2 FQNEAQ (reference sequence). The CDR3 contains 15 residues. V gave up 0 bases and J gave up 5 bases; unmatched junction bases: 5. In nucleotides, the CDR3 is TGTGCCAGCAGCTTAGCGCGTGGGACAGGTTATGGCTACACCTTC. Its translation is CASSLARGTGYGYTF.

This chain uses TRBV19 with TRBJ1-5, with TRBD1 as a possible D gene (6 bases). This CDR3 comprises 15 residues. Germline values: CDR1 LNHDA, CDR2 SQIVND (reference sequence). V lost 6 bases to trimming and J lost 7 bases, with 19 bases between them. CDR3 residues: CASRDRGGSGQPQHF. DNA for the CDR3: TGTGCCAGTAGGGATAGGGGGGGGTCGGGACAGCCCCAGCATTTT.

A remark on this clone: The sample contains more than one DNA sequence encoding this CDR3. Written as DNA, the CDR3 is TGCGCCAGCAGTTTGCGGACAGACACCGGGGAGCTGTTTTTT. Its translation is CASSLRTDTGELFF. The rearrangement joins TRBV5-1 to TRBJ2-2, with D possibly being TRBD1 (6 bases). V lost 5 bases to trimming and J lost 3 bases, with 11 bases between them. The germline V gene has CDR1 SGHRS and CDR2 YFSETQ. The CDR3 is 14 residues long. Using reference TRBV5-1 and TRBJ2-2 for the parts outside the CDR3, the full variable domain is KAGVTQTPRYLIKTRGQQVTLSCSPISGHRSVSWYQQTPGQGLQFLFEYFSETQRNKGNFPGRFSGRQFSNSRSEMNVSTLELGDSALYLCASSLRTDTGELFFGEGSRLTVL.

This clone is a singleton in its sample. This chain links TRBV6-5 with TRBJ1-1; 7 nucleotides agree with TRBD1. J lost 5 bases, V lost 6 bases, and 6 bases had no gene match. The germline gives CDR1 MNHEY, CDR2 SVGAGI. The CDR3 runs 13 residues. The CDR3 DNA follows: TGTGCCAGCAGCTCCAGACAGGGTACTGAAGCTTTCTTT. The encoded protein is CASSSRQGTEAFF.

The chain has TRBV6-4 and TRBJ1-5; tentatively, D is TRBD1 (6 bases). V dropped 6 bases and J dropped 0 bases, with 12 bases sitting between them. Germline V lookup: CDR1 MRHNA, CDR2 SNTAGT. The CDR3 runs to 15 residues. The CDR3 here is CASRQDSYSNQPQHF. CDR3 nucleotide sequence: TGTGCCAGCAGACAGGACAGTTATAGCAATCAGCCCCAGCATTTT.

In this sample, this clone turned up once. This chain joins TRBV7-9 and TRBJ2-1; 8 bases align to TRBD2. CDR1 SEHNR and CDR2 FQNEAQ come from the germline V gene (reference sequence). The CDR3 is 17 amino acids. The CDR3 nucleotides are TGTGCAACCCGCAATCCGGTAACGGGAGGGATAGGGAATGAGCAGTTCTTC. Protein sequence: CATRNPVTGGIGNEQFF.

This clone was seen a single time. CDR3 DNA sequence: TGTGCCAGCGCCGCCGGGACAGGGGGTTCAACGAACACTGAAGCTTTCTTT. It codes for CASAAGTGGSTNTEAFF. The J gene is TRBJ1-1, the V gene TRBV10-3, with 11 bases lining up with TRBD1. The CDR3 contains 17 residues. Germline CDR1 ENHRY, CDR2 SYGVKD. With V trimmed by 10 bases and J by 1 base, 14 bases remained unmatched.

In its sample, this clone was seen once. The V call is TRBV2, the J call TRBJ2-5; D may be TRBD1 or TRBD2 (6 bases each). The CDR3 sequence is 13 residues long. Trimming cost V 8 bases and J 3 bases, with 13 bases left between them. The germline V gene has CDR1 SNHLY and CDR2 FYNNEI. The CDR3 spells CASRGGSKETQYF. The CDR3 bases are TGTGCCAGCCGAGGGGGGTCAAAAGAGACCCAGTACTTC.

The chain couples TRBV6-6 to TRBJ2-2; D is uncertain. V lost 2 bases, J lost 6 bases, and 4 bases lay in between. Germline V gives CDR1 MNHNY, CDR2 SVGAGI (reference sequence). This CDR3 region has 12 residues. The CDR3: CASSYVAGELFF. CDR3 sequence (DNA): TGTGCCAGCAGTTACGTCGCCGGGGAGCTGTTTTTT.

Remarks on this clone: The sample contains more than one DNA sequence encoding this CDR3. The V and J genes are TRBV27 and TRBJ1-5; D is perhaps TRBD1 (5 bases). The CDR3 sequence is 14 residues long. Germline V lookup: CDR1 MNHEY, CDR2 SMNVEV (reference sequence). V lost 2 bases, J lost 7 bases, and 12 bases lay in between. The CDR3 DNA reads TGTGCCAGCAGTTTAGGGGCTGGGACCCAGCCCCAGCATTTT. Translation: CASSLGAGTQPQHF.

The V call is TRBV19, the J call TRBJ2-6; D unclear. This CDR3 comprises 16 residues. V lost 3 bases to trimming and J lost 0 bases, with 9 bases between them. Per germline, CDR1 LNHDA and CDR2 SQIVND (reference sequence). CDR3 coding DNA: TGTGCCAGTAGTATCCTAACTCCCTCTGGGGCCAACGTCCTGACTTTC. Encoded protein: CASSILTPSGANVLTF. The whole variable domain, remainder taken from reference TRBV19 and TRBJ2-6, is DGGITQSPKYLFRKEGQNVTLSCEQNLNHDAMYWYRQDPGQGLRLIYYSQIVNDFQKGDIAEGYSVSREKKESFPLTVTSAQKNPTAFYLCASSILTPSGANVLTFGAGSRLTVL.